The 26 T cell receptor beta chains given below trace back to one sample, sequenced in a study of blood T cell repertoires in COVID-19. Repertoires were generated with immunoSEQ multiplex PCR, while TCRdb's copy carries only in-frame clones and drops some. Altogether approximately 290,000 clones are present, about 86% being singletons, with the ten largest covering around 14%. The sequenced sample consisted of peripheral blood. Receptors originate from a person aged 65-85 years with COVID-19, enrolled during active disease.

The CDR3 DNA follows: TGTGCCAGCAACTCTTTCACAGATACGCAGTATTTT. It specifies CASNSFTDTQYF. The chain recombines TRBV11-2 with TRBJ2-3, with D hard to call. Germline V gene data show CDR1 as SGHAT and CDR2 as FQNNGV. V lost 7 bases and J lost 2, with 7 bases in between. The CDR3 is 12 residues long.

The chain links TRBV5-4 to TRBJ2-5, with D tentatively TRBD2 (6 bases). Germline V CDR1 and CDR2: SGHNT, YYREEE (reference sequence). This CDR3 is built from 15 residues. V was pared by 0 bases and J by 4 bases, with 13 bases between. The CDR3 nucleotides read TGTGCCAGCAGCTTGGTGGACGCTAGCGTAGAGACCCAGTACTTC. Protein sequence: CASSLVDASVETQYF.

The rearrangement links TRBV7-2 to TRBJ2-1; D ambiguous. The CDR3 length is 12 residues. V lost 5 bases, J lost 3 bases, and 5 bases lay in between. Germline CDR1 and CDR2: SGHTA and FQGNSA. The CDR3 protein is CASSADYNEQFF. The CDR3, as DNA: TGTGCCAGCAGCGCGGACTACAATGAGCAGTTCTTC.

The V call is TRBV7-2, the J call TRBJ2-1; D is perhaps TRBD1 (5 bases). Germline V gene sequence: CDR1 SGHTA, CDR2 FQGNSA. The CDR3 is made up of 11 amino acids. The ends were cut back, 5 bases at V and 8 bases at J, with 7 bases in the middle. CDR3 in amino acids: CASSTRDEQFF. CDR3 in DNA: TGTGCCAGCAGCACCAGGGATGAGCAGTTCTTC.

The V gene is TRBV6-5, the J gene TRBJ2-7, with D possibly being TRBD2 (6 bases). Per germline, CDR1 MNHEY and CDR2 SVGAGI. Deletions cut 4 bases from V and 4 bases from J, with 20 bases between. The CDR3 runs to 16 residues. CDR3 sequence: CASSSPSLGRRYEQYF. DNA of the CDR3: TGTGCCAGCAGTTCACCGTCCTTAGGGAGGAGGTACGAGCAGTACTTC.

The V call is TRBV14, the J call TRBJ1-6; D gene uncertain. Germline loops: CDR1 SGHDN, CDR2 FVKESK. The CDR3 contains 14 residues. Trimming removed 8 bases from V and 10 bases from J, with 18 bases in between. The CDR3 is CASRRAGGRSPLHF. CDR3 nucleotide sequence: TGTGCCAGCCGGCGGGCAGGAGGGAGGTCACCCCTCCACTTT.

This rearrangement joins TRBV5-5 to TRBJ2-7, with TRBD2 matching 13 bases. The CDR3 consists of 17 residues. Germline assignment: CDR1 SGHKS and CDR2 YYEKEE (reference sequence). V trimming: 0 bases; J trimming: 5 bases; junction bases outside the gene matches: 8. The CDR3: CASSLAPTSGGANEQYF. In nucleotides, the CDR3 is TGTGCCAGCAGCTTGGCCCCTACTAGCGGGGGGGCCAACGAGCAGTACTTC.

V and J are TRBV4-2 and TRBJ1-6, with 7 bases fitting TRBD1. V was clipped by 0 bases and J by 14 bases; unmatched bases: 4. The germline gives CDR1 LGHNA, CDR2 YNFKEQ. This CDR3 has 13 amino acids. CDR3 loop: CASSQDRGRSLHF. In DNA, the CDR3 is TGTGCCAGCAGCCAAGATAGGGGGCGTTCCCTCCACTTT.

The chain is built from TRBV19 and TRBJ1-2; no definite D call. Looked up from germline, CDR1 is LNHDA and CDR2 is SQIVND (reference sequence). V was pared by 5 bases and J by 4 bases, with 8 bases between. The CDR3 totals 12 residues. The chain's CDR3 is CASSGDGYGYTF. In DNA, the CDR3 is TGTGCCAGTAGTGGAGACGGCTATGGCTACACCTTC.

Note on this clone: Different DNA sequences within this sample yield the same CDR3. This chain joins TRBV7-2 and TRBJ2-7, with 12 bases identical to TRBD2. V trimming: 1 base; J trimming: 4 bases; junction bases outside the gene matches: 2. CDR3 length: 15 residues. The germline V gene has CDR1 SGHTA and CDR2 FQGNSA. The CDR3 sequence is CASSLGLAGGYEQYF. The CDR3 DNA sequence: TGTGCCAGCAGCTTAGGGCTAGCGGGAGGGTACGAGCAGTACTTC.

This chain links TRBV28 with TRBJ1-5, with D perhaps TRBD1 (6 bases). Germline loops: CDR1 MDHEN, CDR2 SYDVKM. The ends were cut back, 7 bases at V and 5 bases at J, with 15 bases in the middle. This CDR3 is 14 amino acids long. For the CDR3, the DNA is TGTGCCAGCAACATGGGGGGGGCGCATCAGCCCCAGCATTTT. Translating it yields CASNMGGAHQPQHF. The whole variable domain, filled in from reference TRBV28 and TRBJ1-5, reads DVKVTQSSRYLVKRTGEKVFLECVQDMDHENMFWYRQDPGLGLRLIYFSYDVKMKEKGDIPEGYSVSREKKERFSLILESASTNQTSMYLCASNMGGAHQPQHFGDGTRLSIL.

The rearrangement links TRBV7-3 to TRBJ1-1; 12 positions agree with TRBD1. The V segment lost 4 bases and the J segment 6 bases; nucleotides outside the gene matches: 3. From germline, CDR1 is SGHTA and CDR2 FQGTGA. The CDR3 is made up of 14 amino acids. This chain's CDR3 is CASSSGQGASEAFF. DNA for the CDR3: TGTGCCAGCAGCTCGGGACAGGGGGCCTCTGAAGCTTTCTTT.

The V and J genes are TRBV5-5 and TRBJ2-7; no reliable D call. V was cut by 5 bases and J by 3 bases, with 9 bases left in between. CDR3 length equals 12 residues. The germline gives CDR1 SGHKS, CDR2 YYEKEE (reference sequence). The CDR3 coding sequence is TGTGCCAGCAGTTATAACAGCTACGAGCAGTACTTC. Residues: CASSYNSYEQYF. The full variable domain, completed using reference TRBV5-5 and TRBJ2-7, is DAGVTQSPTHLIKTRGQQVTLRCSPISGHKSVSWYQQVLGQGPQFIFQYYEKEERGRGNFPDRFSARQFPNYSSELNVNALLLGDSALYLCASSYNSYEQYFGPGTRLTVT.

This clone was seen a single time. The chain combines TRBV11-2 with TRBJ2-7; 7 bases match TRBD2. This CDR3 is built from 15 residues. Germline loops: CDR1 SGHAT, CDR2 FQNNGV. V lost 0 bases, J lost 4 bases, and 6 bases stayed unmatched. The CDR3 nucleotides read TGTGCCAGCAGCTTAGAAAGCGGGACTGGGTACGAGCAGTACTTC. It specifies CASSLESGTGYEQYF.

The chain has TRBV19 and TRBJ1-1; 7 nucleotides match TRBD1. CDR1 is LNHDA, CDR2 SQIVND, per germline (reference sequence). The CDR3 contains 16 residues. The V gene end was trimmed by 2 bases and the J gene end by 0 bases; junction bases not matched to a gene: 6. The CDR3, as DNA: TGTGCCAGTAGTATATTAGGGACAGAAATGAACACTGAAGCTTTCTTT. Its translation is CASSILGTEMNTEAFF.

The CDR3, as DNA: TGTGCCAGCAGCCAAACGCGGGGGGCGTTGGGCACCGGGGAGCTGTTTTTT. Translating gives CASSQTRGALGTGELFF. The chain joins TRBV11-2 to TRBJ2-2, with 8 nucleotides matching TRBD2. Germline V gene data show CDR1 as SGHAT and CDR2 as FQNNGV. Unmatched junction bases numbered 12, after V lost 5 bases and J lost 4 bases. The CDR3 consists of 17 residues.

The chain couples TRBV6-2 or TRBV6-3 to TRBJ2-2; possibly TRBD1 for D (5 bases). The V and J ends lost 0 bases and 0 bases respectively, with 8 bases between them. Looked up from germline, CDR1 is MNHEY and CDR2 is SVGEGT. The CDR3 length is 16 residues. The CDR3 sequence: CASSYSSGPNTGELFF. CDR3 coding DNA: TGTGCCAGCAGTTACTCGTCAGGGCCGAACACCGGGGAGCTGTTTTTT.

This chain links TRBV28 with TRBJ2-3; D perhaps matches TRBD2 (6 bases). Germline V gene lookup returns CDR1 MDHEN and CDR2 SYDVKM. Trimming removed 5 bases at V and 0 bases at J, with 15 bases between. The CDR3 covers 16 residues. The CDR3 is CASSRGIRFSTDTQYF. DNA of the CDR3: TGTGCCAGCAGTCGGGGGATCCGATTTAGCACAGATACGCAGTATTTT.

The CDR3 is CAGSGSGNQPQHF. The CDR3 DNA follows: TGTGCCGGCTCAGGGTCTGGCAATCAGCCCCAGCATTTT. This chain connects TRBV28 to TRBJ1-5, with a tentative D call TRBD1 (5 bases). Looked up from germline, CDR1 is MDHEN and CDR2 is SYDVKM. Trimming left V 11 bases short and J 2 bases short, with 13 bases between. The CDR3 is 13 residues long.

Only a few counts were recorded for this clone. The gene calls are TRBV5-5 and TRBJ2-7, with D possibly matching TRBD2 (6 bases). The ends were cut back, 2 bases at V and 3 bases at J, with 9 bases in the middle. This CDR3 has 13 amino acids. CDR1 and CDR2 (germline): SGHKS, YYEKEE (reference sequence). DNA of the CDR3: TGTGCCAGCAGCTTATACGGGGGCTACGAGCAGTACTTC. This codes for CASSLYGGYEQYF.

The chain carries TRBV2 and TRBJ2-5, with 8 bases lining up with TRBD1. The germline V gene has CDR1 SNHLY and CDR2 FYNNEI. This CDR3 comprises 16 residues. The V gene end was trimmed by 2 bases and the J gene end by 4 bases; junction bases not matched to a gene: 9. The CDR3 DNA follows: TGTGCCAGCAGTGAATCACCCAGGGGGCTGGGAGAGACCCAGTACTTC. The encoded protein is CASSESPRGLGETQYF.

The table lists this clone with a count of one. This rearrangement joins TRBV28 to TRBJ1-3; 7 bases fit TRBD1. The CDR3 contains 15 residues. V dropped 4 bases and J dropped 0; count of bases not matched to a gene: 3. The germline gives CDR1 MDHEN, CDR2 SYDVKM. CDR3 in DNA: TGTGCCAGCAGTTCGGGACAGCCCTCTGGAAACACCATATATTTT. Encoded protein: CASSSGQPSGNTIYF.

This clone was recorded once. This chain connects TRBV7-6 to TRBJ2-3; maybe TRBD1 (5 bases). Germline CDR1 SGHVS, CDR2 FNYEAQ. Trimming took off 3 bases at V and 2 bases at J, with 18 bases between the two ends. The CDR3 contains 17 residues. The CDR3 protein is CASSFSPGTGYTDTQYF. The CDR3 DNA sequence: TGTGCCAGCAGCTTCTCCCCAGGAACAGGATACACAGATACGCAGTATTTT.

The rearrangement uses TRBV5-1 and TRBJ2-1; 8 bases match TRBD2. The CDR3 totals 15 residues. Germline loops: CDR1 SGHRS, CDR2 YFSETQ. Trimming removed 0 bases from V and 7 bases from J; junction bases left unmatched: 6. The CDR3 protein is CASSLGLARGNEQFF. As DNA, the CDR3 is TGCGCCAGCAGCTTGGGACTAGCGAGAGGAAATGAGCAGTTCTTC.

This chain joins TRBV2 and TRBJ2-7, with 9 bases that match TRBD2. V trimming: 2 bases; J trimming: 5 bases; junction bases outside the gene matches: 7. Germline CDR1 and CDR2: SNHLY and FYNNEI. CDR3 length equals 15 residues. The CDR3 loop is CASSERAAGGDEQYF. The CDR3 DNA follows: TGTGCCAGCAGTGAAAGGGCAGCGGGGGGCGACGAGCAGTACTTC.

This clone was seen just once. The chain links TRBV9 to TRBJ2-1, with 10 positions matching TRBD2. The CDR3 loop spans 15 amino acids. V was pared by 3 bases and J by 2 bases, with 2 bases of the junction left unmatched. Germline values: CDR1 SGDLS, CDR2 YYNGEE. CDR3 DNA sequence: TGTGCCAGCAGCGCAGCGGGAGGGACCTACAATGAGCAGTTCTTC. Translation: CASSAAGGTYNEQFF.